This T cell receptor (beta chain) was recorded in a study of T cells expressing NK-cell markers. TCRdb derives one entry per CDR3 protein from the 5' RACE reads, leaving out DNA. The sample includes approximately 420,000 distinct CDR3 sequences. The CDR3 contains 13 residues. The germline gives CDR1 MGHDK, CDR2 SYGVNS. The origin of this receptor is a woman aged 45-60 years in good health. The chain has TRBV25-1 and TRBJ2-5. Input material: blood T cells: a sorted CD56 or NKG2C T cell subset, CD4+ or CD8+ T cells, or bulk PBMC T cells (not recorded which). This CDR3 is CASSDWRQETQYF.